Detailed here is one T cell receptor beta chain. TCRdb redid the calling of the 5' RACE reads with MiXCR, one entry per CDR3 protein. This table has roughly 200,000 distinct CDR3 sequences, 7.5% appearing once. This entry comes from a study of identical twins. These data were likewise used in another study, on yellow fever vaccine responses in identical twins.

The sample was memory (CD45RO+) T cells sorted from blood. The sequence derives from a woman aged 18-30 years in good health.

CDR3 nucleotide sequence: TGTGCCAGCAGCTTGGAAGCGGGGGGGCGGAGAAACACCATATATTTT. This codes for CASSLEAGGRRNTIYF. This sequence joins TRBV11-2 and TRBJ1-3; TRBD1 might be the D (6 bases). From germline, CDR1 is SGHAT and CDR2 FQNNGV. The V end was cut by 3 bases, the J end by 5 bases, with 17 bases between. This CDR3 contains 16 residues. Full variable domain (outside the CDR3, taken from reference TRBV11-2 and TRBJ1-3): EAGVAQSPRYKIIEKRQSVAFWCNPISGHATLYWYQQILGQGPKLLIQFQNNGVVDDSQLPKDRFSAERLKGVDSTLKIQPAKLEDSAVYLCASSLEAGGRRNTIYFGEGSWLTVV.